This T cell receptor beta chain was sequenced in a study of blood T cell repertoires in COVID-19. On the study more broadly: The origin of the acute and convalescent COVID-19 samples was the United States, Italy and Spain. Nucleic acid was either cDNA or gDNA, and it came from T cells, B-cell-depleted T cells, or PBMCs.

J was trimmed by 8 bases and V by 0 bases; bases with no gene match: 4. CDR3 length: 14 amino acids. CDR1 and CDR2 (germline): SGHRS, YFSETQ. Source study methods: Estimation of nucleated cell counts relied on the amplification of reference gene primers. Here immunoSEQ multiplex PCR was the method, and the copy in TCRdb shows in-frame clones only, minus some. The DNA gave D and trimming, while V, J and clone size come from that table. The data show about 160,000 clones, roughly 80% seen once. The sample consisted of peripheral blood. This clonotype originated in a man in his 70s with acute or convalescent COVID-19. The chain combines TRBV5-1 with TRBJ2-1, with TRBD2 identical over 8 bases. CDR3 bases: TGCGCCAGCAGCTTGGGTCTAGCGGGCGATGAGCAGTTCTTC. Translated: CASSLGLAGDEQFF.